Below are 4 T cell receptor beta chains sequenced from a single sample in a study of T cells in women clearing cervical HPV infection. Some clones are missing from TCRdb's copy, which holds only in-frame ones; the method was immunoSEQ multiplex PCR. The sample includes about 22,000 clones. Material for sequencing was blood buffy coat. These receptors were collected from a woman between 18 and 69 years old with a cervical HPV16 infection that either progressed to CIN3+ or cleared (not recorded which).

With respect to this clone: The sequenced fragment ends 3 residues before the CDR3 boundary, so the rest is inferred from the germline J gene. V gene TRBV7-3 combines with J gene TRBJ2-5; 9 positions agree with TRBD1. V trimming: 5 bases; J trimming: 4 bases; junction bases outside the gene matches: 8. The germline V gene has CDR1 SGHTA and CDR2 FQGTGA. The CDR3 runs 15 residues. The CDR3 DNA, read in part, is TGTGCCAGCAGCCCTGGGGACAGGGAGGGAGAGACC. Translating it yields CASSPGDREGET. The entire CDR3 sequence reads CASSPGDREGETQYF.

Points on this clone: The read stops 3 residues short of the end of the CDR3; the missing end is completed from the germline J gene. This chain joins TRBV5-1 and TRBJ2-7, with 7 bases that match TRBD2. V was clipped by 0 bases and J by 3 bases; unmatched bases: 9. Germline CDR1 reads SGHRS; CDR2 reads YFSETQ. The CDR3 length is 16 residues. CDR3 DNA, as far as it was read: TGCGCCAGCAGCTTGGCTAGGCCTAGCGGATACTACGAG. This sequence encodes CASSLARPSGYYE. The complete CDR3 sequence is CASSLARPSGYYEQYF.

Remarks on this clone: The read stops 3 residues short of the end of the CDR3; the missing end is completed from the germline J gene. The chain combines TRBV29-1 with TRBJ1-1; D possibly corresponds to TRBD1 (5 bases). V lost 4 bases and J lost 1, with 10 bases in between. The V gene's germline CDR1 is SQVTM and CDR2 ANQGSEA. The CDR3 consists of 13 residues. The CDR3 is CSVARQGNTEAFF. The covered CDR3 bases are TGCAGCGTTGCGAGGCAGGGGAACACTGAA.

Note on this clone: The sequence runs out 3 residues before the end of the CDR3; the remainder is reconstructed from the germline J gene. This chain links TRBV7-2 with TRBJ2-1; 11 bases fit TRBD2. J lost 3 bases, V lost 5 bases, and 3 bases had no gene match. The germline gives CDR1 SGHTA, CDR2 FQGNSA. CDR3 size: 15 residues. CDR3 DNA, as far as it was read: TGTGCCAGCAGCACCGGGACTAGCGGCTACAATGAG. Protein product: CASSTGTSGYNE. The entire CDR3 protein reads CASSTGTSGYNEQFF.